The rows below give T cell receptor beta chains drawn from one sample of a study of T-cell memory formation after mild COVID-19. Via MiXCR, TCRdb re-called the 5' RACE reads, giving one row per CDR3 protein. This table holds about 350,000 distinct CDR3 sequences, roughly 15% found once. Sequenced material: PBMCs or a T cell subset sorted from them (not recorded which). These receptors were obtained from a man aged 18 to 35 who had mild COVID-19 (a few samples of this study predate the infection). Cell type and time point are not known. The CDR3 runs from the conserved cysteine through the conserved F or W. A D gene is named only where the DNA matches it firmly. Only some rows state a clone size, as once, few, many or a class for expanded clones.

v_call	d_call	clone_size	j_call	cdr3_nt	cdr3_aa
TRBV9	TRBD2	NA	TRBJ2-5	TGTGCCAGCAGCGTAGCGACTAGCGGCGAAGAGACCCAGTACTTC	CASSVATSGEETQYF
TRBV28	TRBD1	NA	TRBJ2-3	TGTGCCAGCAGTAGGCCGGGACAGAACCCCGCAGGGAGCACAGATACGCAGTATTTT	CASSRPGQNPAGSTDTQYF
TRBV7-9	NA	NA	TRBJ2-1	TGTGCCAGCAGCTTAAGGAGGGAGGTACCCTACAATGAGCAGTTCTTC	CASSLRREVPYNEQFF
TRBV5-1	NA	NA	TRBJ2-7	TGCGCCAGCAGCTTGTCTGGGGGTTTCGAGCAGTACTTC	CASSLSGGFEQYF
TRBV15	TRBD1	few	TRBJ2-4	TGTGCCCCTAACCCAGGACAGGGGGAAAACATTCAGTACTTC	CAPNPGQGENIQYF
TRBV4-3	TRBD1	many	TRBJ2-7	TGCGCCAGCAGCCAAGCCCGGACAGGGGGTGTCGAGCAGTACTTC	CASSQARTGGVEQYF
TRBV14	NA	NA	TRBJ2-7	TGTGCCAGCAGCGGAAGCGGGTTACCCTCTTACGAGCAGTACTTC	CASSGSGLPSYEQYF
TRBV5-1	TRBD2	many	TRBJ2-2	TGCGCCAGCAGCACATTAGCGGGGGAGACCGGGGAGCTGTTTTTT	CASSTLAGETGELFF
TRBV6-5	NA	few	TRBJ1-4	TGTGCCAGCGCCCCCCGGAGGGCTACTAATGAAAAACTGTTTTTT	CASAPRRATNEKLFF
TRBV27	NA	few	TRBJ1-1	TGTGCCAGCAGTTACTCAGGGGCTGAAGCTTTCTTT	CASSYSGAEAFF
TRBV20-1	NA	many	TRBJ2-5	TGCAGTGCGAAGTGGGGGGAAGAGACCCAGTACTTC	CSAKWGEETQYF
TRBV3-1	NA	few	TRBJ2-7	TGTGCCAGCAGCCAGGGAGGCGACTACGAGCAGTACTTC	CASSQGGDYEQYF
TRBV10-3	NA	NA	TRBJ2-3	TGTGCCATCAGTGAGGGGGGCACAGATACGCAGTATTTT	CAISEGGTDTQYF
TRBV7-2	NA	few	TRBJ2-1	TGTGCCAGCAGCTCCCAGGCCGCGAATGAGCAGTTCTTC	CASSSQAANEQFF
TRBV11-2	TRBD2	few	TRBJ2-1	TGTGCCAGCAGCCGACCCCAGGTCGGGACTAGCGGGGGCCGCTCCTACAATGAGCAGTTCTTC	CASSRPQVGTSGGRSYNEQFF
TRBV11-2	TRBD1	few	TRBJ1-1	TGTGCCAGCAGCCAGACAGGGCGGGGCACTGAAGCTTTCTTT	CASSQTGRGTEAFF
TRBV29-1	NA	NA	TRBJ1-2	TGCAGCGTTGAAGATCGGGGTATCTATGGCTACACCTTC	CSVEDRGIYGYTF
TRBV10-3	TRBD2	many	TRBJ2-3	TGTGCCATCAGTGTTGATGGGGGGGGAGATACGCAGTATTTT	CAISVDGGGDTQYF
TRBV12-3/TRBV12-4	NA	NA	TRBJ1-3	TGTGCCAGCAGTTTCGGGGGAAGAAACACCATATATTTT	CASSFGGRNTIYF
TRBV11-2	NA	many	TRBJ1-2	TGTGCCAGCAGCTTAGAAGCGGGTGGCTACACCTTC	CASSLEAGGYTF
TRBV24-1	TRBD1	NA	TRBJ2-3	TGTGCCACCAGTGACCGAGACAGGGGGCTAGATACGCAGTATTTT	CATSDRDRGLDTQYF
TRBV19	NA	NA	TRBJ1-2	TGTGCCAGTACAACCGCAGGATGGCCCGGCTACACCTTC	CASTTAGWPGYTF
TRBV6-2/TRBV6-3	TRBD2	NA	TRBJ2-2	TGTGCCAGCAGCCACTTTAGCGGGGGGGCGAACACCGGGGAGCTGTTTTTT	CASSHFSGGANTGELFF
TRBV12-3/TRBV12-4	NA	many	TRBJ2-1	TGTGCCAGCAGAATACGGGGGACCAGCTCCTACAATGAGCAGTTCTTC	CASRIRGTSSYNEQFF
TRBV4-1	NA	NA	TRBJ2-7	TGCGCCAGCAGCCAAGATGGAGCCTACCCCTCCTACGAGCAGTACTTC	CASSQDGAYPSYEQYF
TRBV19	TRBD1	few	TRBJ2-1	TGTGCCAGTAGCCGTAGACAGGGGACGACCTACAATGAGCAGTTCTTC	CASSRRQGTTYNEQFF
TRBV20-1	NA	NA	TRBJ2-3	TGCAGTGCTAGACCCCAGGGTGGAACCCCCCGGGATACGCAGTATTTT	CSARPQGGTPRDTQYF
TRBV5-6	TRBD1	once	TRBJ2-5	TGTGCCAGCAGCTTGGGATGGGACGACAGGGGGCACGAGACCCAGTACTTC	CASSLGWDDRGHETQYF
TRBV9	NA	few	TRBJ2-3	TGTGCCAGCAGCGTATCACAGAGGGTTCTCACAGATACGCAGTATTTT	CASSVSQRVLTDTQYF
TRBV12-3/TRBV12-4	NA	NA	TRBJ1-2	TGTGCCATCCGCAGGGTTTCTGGCTACACCTTC	CAIRRVSGYTF
TRBV5-5	TRBD1	NA	TRBJ2-1	TGTGCCAGCAGCCCTTTCCCGGGACAGGGTTTAGCTGAGCAGTTCTTC	CASSPFPGQGLAEQFF
TRBV4-1	NA	few	TRBJ2-3	TGCGCCAGCAGCCAACCCTTGGATACGCAGTATTTT	CASSQPLDTQYF
TRBV3-1	NA	NA	TRBJ2-5	TGTGCCAGCAGCCAGACACCGCAAGAGACCCAGTACTTC	CASSQTPQETQYF
TRBV21-1	NA	NA	TRBJ2-3	TGTGCCAGCAGCAAGAACGAAGTCGTGGACAGCCCAGATACGCAGTATTTT	CASSKNEVVDSPDTQYF
TRBV6-2/TRBV6-3	TRBD2	many	TRBJ2-1	TGTGCCAGCAGTTCCCAACCCCAACTAGCGGGGGGTATCAATGAGCAGTTCTTC	CASSSQPQLAGGINEQFF
TRBV20-1	NA	NA	TRBJ1-5	TGCAGTGCTAGAGATTTCCGTAACGGAAATCAGCCCCAGCATTTT	CSARDFRNGNQPQHF
TRBV7-9	TRBD2	many	TRBJ2-4	TGTGCCAGCAGGCCGGTGTCGGGAGGAGGGAACATTCAGTACTTC	CASRPVSGGGNIQYF
TRBV7-2	NA	few	TRBJ1-4	TGTGCCAGCAGCATAACAACTAATGAAAAACTGTTTTTT	CASSITTNEKLFF
TRBV4-1	NA	few	TRBJ1-4	TGCGCCAGCGGGCCAGGGAGTTCTACTAATGAAAAACTGTTTTTT	CASGPGSSTNEKLFF
TRBV5-5	TRBD1	few	TRBJ2-5	TGTGCCAGCAGCGTAGGACAGGGGGTGGAGACCCAGTACTTC	CASSVGQGVETQYF
TRBV12-3/TRBV12-4	NA	few	TRBJ2-2	TGTGCCAGCTCACCTGCCGGGGTCCCCGGGGAGCTGTTTTTT	CASSPAGVPGELFF
TRBV7-2	NA	few	TRBJ2-3	TGTGCCAGCAGCTTAGCACCTGGGACGGATTACACAGATACGCAGTATTTT	CASSLAPGTDYTDTQYF
TRBV5-1	TRBD2	few	TRBJ2-1	TGCGCCAGCAGCTTGGCCAGCGGGGGCTATAACAATGAGCAGTTCTTC	CASSLASGGYNNEQFF
TRBV5-1	NA	few	TRBJ1-2	TGCGCCAGCAGCTTGGGCCCAGTGGGAGCGGAGACCGGCTACACCTTC	CASSLGPVGAETGYTF
TRBV11-2	NA	NA	TRBJ2-3	TGTGCCAGCAGCTCTCACAGCACAGATACGCAGTATTTT	CASSSHSTDTQYF